The 13 T cell receptor beta chains listed next were all sequenced from one sample in a study of shared clonotypes between healthy human individuals. CD45RO-negative, CCR7-selected cells formed the naive CD8 fraction, which excluded terminally differentiated effector memory CD45RA+ cells. TCRdb's table, derived via immunoSEQ multiplex PCR, lists solely in-frame clones and lacks some. Here the sample spans 600,000 or so clones, around 96% being singletons. The source material was naive CD8+ T cells sorted from blood. These receptors originate from a woman aged 25 to 39 in good health.

This clone has only a few counts. The rearrangement links TRBV18 to TRBJ2-7; D is possibly TRBD1 (5 bases). Per the germline V gene, CDR1 is KGHSH and CDR2 is LQKENI. V was trimmed by 3 bases and J by 4 bases, leaving 7 bases between them. CDR3 length equals 12 residues. The CDR3 here is CASSPTAYEQYF. CDR3 sequence (DNA): TGTGCCAGCTCACCGACAGCGTACGAGCAGTACTTC.

The rearrangement uses TRBV19 and TRBJ2-1; D uncertain. The ends were cut back, 3 bases at V and 8 bases at J, with 17 bases in the middle. The germline V gene encodes CDR1 LNHDA and CDR2 SQIVND (reference sequence). The CDR3 is 15 residues long. The CDR3 DNA follows: TGTGCCAGTAGTATCGAGAATGGCATTTTGTATGAGCAGTTCTTC. It specifies CASSIENGILYEQFF.

This clone was observed once. V and J are TRBV6-1 and TRBJ2-7; no firm D call. This CDR3 region has 13 residues. Looked up from germline, CDR1 is MNHNS and CDR2 is SASEGT. Between the trimmed V and J ends, which lost 6 bases and 3 bases, there was a span of 12 bases. CDR3 amino acids: CASRITSDYEQYF. The DNA of the CDR3 is TGTGCCAGCAGGATAACTTCGGACTACGAGCAGTACTTC.

The V gene is TRBV30, the J gene TRBJ2-7, with 8 bases fitting TRBD2. There are 16 residues in the CDR3. V shed 1 base and J 0 bases; nucleotides not matched to a gene: 8. Germline V gives CDR1 GTSNPN, CDR2 SVGIG (reference sequence). CDR3 bases: TGTGCCTGGAGTGCGGGACTAGACTACAGCTCCTACGAGCAGTACTTC. This gives the protein CAWSAGLDYSSYEQYF.

The chain uses TRBV27 and TRBJ1-1; TRBD1 is a possible D gene (5 bases). Germline lookup yields CDR1 MNHEY and CDR2 SMNVEV (reference sequence). There are 13 residues in the CDR3. The V and J ends lost 4 bases and 4 bases respectively, with 10 bases between them. The CDR3 loop is CASSSQGRTEAFF. The CDR3 nucleotides read TGTGCCAGCAGTTCCCAGGGTCGCACTGAAGCTTTCTTT.

The rearrangement uses TRBV5-1 and TRBJ1-1; D is unclear. V was clipped by 0 bases and J by 0 bases, with 6 bases between them. The germline gives CDR1 SGHRS, CDR2 YFSETQ. The length of the CDR3 is 14 residues. The CDR3 DNA is TGCGCCAGCAGCTTGGACAGACTGAACACTGAAGCTTTCTTT. Translation gives CASSLDRLNTEAFF.

This chain joins TRBV10-3 and TRBJ2-5; the D is unclear. The germline V gene encodes CDR1 ENHRY and CDR2 SYGVKD. This CDR3 has 14 amino acids. The ends were cut back, 4 bases at V and 0 bases at J, with 9 bases in the middle. DNA for the CDR3: TGTGCCATCAGTGCTGGGGTCAACCAAGAGACCCAGTACTTC. Translated: CAISAGVNQETQYF.

A remark on this clone: Germline is not matched at one junction end, which may reflect a read error. The J gene is TRBJ2-7, the V gene TRBV27; weak D call: TRBD1 (6 bases). The germline CDR1 and CDR2 sequences are MNHEY and SMNVEV (reference sequence). This CDR3 contains 16 residues. CDR3 in amino acids: CACSSTPTGIGHEQYF. The CDR3 region has the DNA TGTGCCTGCAGTTCCACACCAACAGGGATTGGACACGAGCAGTACTTC.

The V call is TRBV29-1, the J call TRBJ1-1; 10 positions agree with TRBD1. Germline loops: CDR1 SQVTM, CDR2 ANQGSEA. V shed 6 bases, J shed 3 bases, and the junction held 10 bases outside the gene matches. CDR3 length: 15 residues. The CDR3 reads CSVAGTGVVDTEAFF. CDR3 bases: TGCAGCGTCGCCGGGACAGGGGTGGTCGACACTGAAGCTTTCTTT. Together with reference TRBV29-1 and TRBJ1-1, the CDR3 gives the full variable domain: SAVISQKPSRDICQRGTSLTIQCQVDSQVTMMFWYRQQPGQSLTLIATANQGSEATYESGFVIDKFPISRPNLTFSTLTVSNMSPEDSSIYLCSVAGTGVVDTEAFFGQGTRLTVV.

The chain combines TRBV13 with TRBJ1-1, with TRBD1 matching over 7 bases. Germline trimming cut 5 bases from V and 10 bases from J; bases unmatched to any gene: 19. Germline CDR1 and CDR2: PRHDT and FYEKMQ (reference sequence). The CDR3 contains 16 residues. Here the CDR3 DNA reads TGTGCCAGCAGCAACTCCGGGACAGAGTCAACACTGAGAGCTTTCTTT. Its protein product is CASSNSGTESTLRAFF.

This chain uses TRBV2 with TRBJ1-3; D gene uncertain. With 1 base removed from V and 0 bases from J, the gap between germline ends came to 7 bases. Germline lookup yields CDR1 SNHLY and CDR2 FYNNEI. This CDR3 is 15 amino acids long. For the CDR3, the DNA is TGTGCCAGCAGTGAAGACTCGAGCTCTGGAAACACCATATATTTT. Translated: CASSEDSSSGNTIYF.

The CDR3 loop is CASSLSPYRGRTDTQYF. CDR3 sequence (DNA): TGTGCCAGCAGTTTATCGCCCTACAGGGGTCGCACAGATACGCAGTATTTT. The chain uses TRBV27 and TRBJ2-3; 7 nucleotides match TRBD1. V lost 0 bases to trimming and J lost 1 base; unmatched junction nucleotides: 7. The CDR3 sequence is 17 residues long. The germline gives CDR1 MNHEY, CDR2 SMNVEV (reference sequence).

The V call is TRBV27, the J call TRBJ2-1; 9 bases align to TRBD2. Germline-derived CDR1 and CDR2 are MNHEY and SMNVEV (reference sequence). Losses at the gene ends were 5 bases for V and 8 bases for J; bases not matched to a gene: 13. The CDR3 consists of 16 residues. The CDR3 nucleotides are TGTGCCAGCAGTCCCGGACTAGCGAAGCGAGTTGATGAGCAGTTCTTC. It encodes CASSPGLAKRVDEQFF.